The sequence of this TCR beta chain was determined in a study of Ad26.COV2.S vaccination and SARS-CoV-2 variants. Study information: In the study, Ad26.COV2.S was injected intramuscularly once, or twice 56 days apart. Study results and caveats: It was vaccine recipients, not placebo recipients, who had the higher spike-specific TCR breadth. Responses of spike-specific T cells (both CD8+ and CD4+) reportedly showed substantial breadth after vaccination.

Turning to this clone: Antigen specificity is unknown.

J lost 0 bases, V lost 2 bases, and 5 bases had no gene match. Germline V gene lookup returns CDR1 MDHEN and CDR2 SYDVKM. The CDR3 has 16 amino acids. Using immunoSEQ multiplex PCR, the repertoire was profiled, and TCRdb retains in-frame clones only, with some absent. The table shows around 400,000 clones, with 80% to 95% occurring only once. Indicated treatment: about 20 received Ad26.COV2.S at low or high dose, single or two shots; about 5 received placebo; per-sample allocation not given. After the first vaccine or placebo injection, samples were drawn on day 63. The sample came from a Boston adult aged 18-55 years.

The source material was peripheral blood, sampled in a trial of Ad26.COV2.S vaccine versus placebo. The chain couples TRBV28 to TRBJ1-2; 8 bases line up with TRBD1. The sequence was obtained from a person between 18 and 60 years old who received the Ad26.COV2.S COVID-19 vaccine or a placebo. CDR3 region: CASSLIDRGANYGYTF. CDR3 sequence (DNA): TGTGCCAGCAGTTTAATTGACAGGGGAGCTAACTATGGCTACACCTTC.